This is a list of T cell receptor beta chains from one sample in a study of vaccination and CD4 T cells after COVID-19. TCRdb reprocessed the PCR reads via MiXCR and lists one record per CDR3 protein. The sample carries roughly 11,000 distinct CDR3 sequences, 65% to 75% recorded once. Their antigens remain unidentified. The specimen sequenced was CD4+ T cells from blood, cultured in vitro. The receptors stem from a human donor who had recovered from COVID-19. Both conserved end residues are part of each CDR3.

>TRBV20-1|TRBJ2-7
CSAPPQDSCEQYF
>TRBV2|TRBJ2-1
CASSSPGLAGFNEQFF
>TRBV6-1|TRBJ1-3
CASRRAGRTGGNTIYF
>TRBV12-3/TRBV12-4|TRBJ2-6
CASSFRYLMGRGANVLTF
>TRBV11-2|TRBJ2-5
CASSSLGRPTQETQYF
>TRBV15|TRBJ1-5
CATSERGYGQHF
>TRBV3-1|TRBJ2-1
CASSQAGSGANEQFF
>TRBV2|TRBJ1-1
CASSEAGAWTEALF
>TRBV20-1|TRBJ1-3
CSARDLGAGNTIYF
>TRBV7-2|TRBJ2-7
CASSLLLDYEQYF
>TRBV11-3|TRBJ2-2
CASSPSRTGELFF
>TRBV6-1|TRBJ2-1
CASRSRGALEQFF
>TRBV9|TRBJ1-5
CASSVDGGWGQPQHF
>TRBV30|TRBJ2-5
CAWSTTGPETQYF
>TRBV7-3|TRBJ1-6
CASSLLPLDRGWATERNSPLHF
>TRBV10-2|TRBJ2-2
CASSEGQTNTGELFF
>TRBV19|TRBJ1-2
CASSPGEAAPSYGYTF
>TRBV7-2|TRBJ2-3
CASSSWTSGRDTQYF
>TRBV20-1|TRBJ1-3
CSARTTGEARNTIYF
>TRBV7-3|TRBJ2-3
CASSQVLKVAGGPPGTDTQYF
>TRBV7-2|TRBJ1-2
CASSYSSQVNYGYTF
>TRBV20-1|TRBJ1-5
CSVRGTGNQPQHF
>TRBV20-1|TRBJ2-1
CSATAASGSSYNEQFF
>TRBV5-1|TRBJ1-2
CASSRSGDYGYTF